Shown below are 12 T cell receptor beta chains from a single sample sequenced in a study of blood T cell repertoires in COVID-19. The repertoire was sequenced with immunoSEQ multiplex PCR; TCRdb's copy has only in-frame clones and lacks some. The sample holds about 310,000 clones, more than 85% seen once. The sample consisted of peripheral blood. The origin of the receptors is a man in his sixties or seventies with acute or convalescent COVID-19.

This chain links TRBV19 with TRBJ1-2; D ambiguous. V lost 1 base to trimming and J lost 1 base, with 10 bases between them. Per germline, CDR1 LNHDA and CDR2 SQIVND (reference sequence). This CDR3 has 15 amino acids. The DNA of the CDR3 is TGTGCCAGTAGTATAGCCCGCGGATTTAACTATGGCTACACCTTC. This gives the protein CASSIARGFNYGYTF.

The gene calls are TRBV14 and TRBJ1-1, with D uncertain. Germline V gene lookup returns CDR1 SGHDN and CDR2 FVKESK. The CDR3 covers 13 residues. V was clipped by 1 base and J by 7 bases, with 10 bases between them. The CDR3, as DNA: TGTGCCAGCAGCCAAGTTAGGCGGAGTGAAGCTTTCTTT. Its protein product is CASSQVRRSEAFF.

The CDR3 nucleotides read TGTGCCTGGAGTGGGCACTCCTACAATGAGCAGTTCTTC. It yields the protein CAWSGHSYNEQFF. The chain carries TRBV30 and TRBJ2-1; no clear D. Trimming left V 1 base short and J 0 bases short, with 4 bases between. The length of the CDR3 is 13 residues. CDR1 is GTSNPN and CDR2 is SVGIG in the germline V gene (reference sequence).

This clone is a singleton in its sample. The V call is TRBV5-1, the J call TRBJ2-7, with a possible D match to TRBD2 (5 bases). Per germline, CDR1 SGHRS and CDR2 YFSETQ. This CDR3 has 13 amino acids. Trimming left V 1 base short and J 3 bases short, with 8 bases between. The chain's CDR3 is CASSLNRDYEQYF. The CDR3 bases are TGCGCCAGCAGCTTGAACCGGGACTACGAGCAGTACTTC.

This clone was seen only once. The chain joins TRBV9 to TRBJ2-3; no firm D call. The ends were cut back, 4 bases at V and 2 bases at J, with 11 bases in the middle. The germline V gene has CDR1 SGDLS and CDR2 YYNGEE. This CDR3 contains 14 residues. CDR3 in amino acids: CASSPLRVTDTQYF. The CDR3 DNA follows: TGTGCCAGCAGCCCTCTACGAGTCACAGATACGCAGTATTTT.

This chain links TRBV19 with TRBJ2-5; TRBD1 agrees at 12 bases. The ends lost 5 bases at V and 5 bases at J; junction bases unmatched: 9. CDR1 and CDR2 (germline): LNHDA, SQIVND (reference sequence). CDR3 length: 16 amino acids. The CDR3 loop reads CASSVGTGGRSETQYF. DNA of the CDR3: TGTGCCAGTAGTGTCGGGACAGGGGGCAGGAGTGAGACCCAGTACTTC.

Note on this clone: The sample has other DNA sequences that encode this CDR3 too. The chain carries TRBV15 and TRBJ1-2; TRBD1 matches at 7 bases. CDR1 LNHNV and CDR2 YYDKDF come from the germline V gene (reference sequence). The CDR3 contains 14 residues. V gave up 0 bases and J gave up 5 bases; unmatched junction bases: 3. The CDR3 here is CATSRDRTGYGYTF. CDR3 in DNA: TGTGCCACCAGCAGAGATCGGACAGGATATGGCTACACCTTC.

The chain carries TRBV4-3 and TRBJ1-6; 7 bases map to TRBD1. CDR3 length equals 16 residues. Germline V CDR1 and CDR2: LGHNA, YSLEER. V lost 2 bases and J lost 10; bases outside the gene matches: 11. The CDR3 spells CASSQQYRGRGSPLHF. In DNA form, the CDR3 reads TGCGCCAGCAGCCAACAATACAGGGGTAGAGGCTCACCCCTCCACTTT.

In nucleotides, the CDR3 is TGTGCCAGCAGTCCCTCAGGGAATTATCAGCCCCAGCATTTT. Its protein product is CASSPSGNYQPQHF. The rearrangement joins TRBV28 to TRBJ1-5; tentative D call: TRBD1 (5 bases). V lost 5 bases, J lost 5 bases, and 13 bases lay in between. The CDR3 runs to 14 residues. Germline loops: CDR1 MDHEN, CDR2 SYDVKM. Looking up the rest from reference TRBV28 and TRBJ1-5 gives the full variable domain: DVKVTQSSRYLVKRTGEKVFLECVQDMDHENMFWYRQDPGLGLRLIYFSYDVKMKEKGDIPEGYSVSREKKERFSLILESASTNQTSMYLCASSPSGNYQPQHFGDGTRLSIL.

CDR3 nucleotides: TGTGCCAGGCAACTTACAGGGCCTCAAGAGACCCAGTACTTC. Its translation is CARQLTGPQETQYF. The rearrangement joins TRBV19 to TRBJ2-5; possibly TRBD1 for D (6 bases). CDR3 length: 14 amino acids. The germline V gene encodes CDR1 LNHDA and CDR2 SQIVND (reference sequence). Trimming stripped 9 bases from V and 2 bases from J, with 16 bases between.

The CDR3: CASSLEVNTGELFF. In DNA, the CDR3 is TGCGCCAGCAGCTTAGAGGTGAACACCGGGGAGCTGTTTTTT. The chain uses TRBV5-1 and TRBJ2-2; D uncertain. This CDR3 spans 14 amino acids. The germline V gene has CDR1 SGHRS and CDR2 YFSETQ. Trimming left V 2 bases short and J 1 base short, with 6 bases between.

V gene TRBV7-2 combines with J gene TRBJ2-7; 7 bases line up with TRBD2. Germline CDR1 is SGHTA and CDR2 is FQGNSA. The V gene end was trimmed by 5 bases and the J gene end by 1 base; junction bases not matched to a gene: 11. This CDR3 is 16 amino acids long. The CDR3 nucleotides read TGTGCCAGCAGCCAAGGGGTCAGCGGGAATTCCTACGAGCAGTACTTC. It translates to CASSQGVSGNSYEQYF.